These 25 T cell receptor beta chains share one sample of origin, sequenced in a study of T-cell reconstitution after alpha-beta-depleted transplantation in children. Preparation of the TCRbeta library used unique molecular identifiers. Via MiXCR, TCRdb re-called the PCR reads, giving one row per CDR3 protein. The sample consists of over 200,000 distinct CDR3 sequences, approximately 19% of them appearing once. Material: PBMCs, mostly from graft donor cells, obtained 360 days after TCRalphabeta/CD19-depleted stem cell transplant. The source of these receptors is a male patient aged 2 to 10 who had a stem cell transplant for acute lymphoblastic leukemia, so the T cells may come from the graft donor.

This clonotype was recorded at least ten times. The chain is built from TRBV5-1 and TRBJ1-1; D is unresolved. Germline V CDR1 and CDR2: SGHRS, YFSETQ. This CDR3 region has 15 residues. The V gene lost 0 bases and the J gene lost 7 bases, with 16 bases spanning the gap. The CDR3 region has the DNA TGCGCCAGCAGCTTGGTTCGCCAGGATATCGATGAAGCTTTCTTT. It encodes CASSLVRQDIDEAFF.

The J gene is TRBJ2-7, the V gene TRBV5-1; 7 bases map to TRBD1. J lost 2 bases, V lost 2 bases, and 7 bases had no gene match. CDR1 is SGHRS, CDR2 YFSETQ, per germline. This CDR3 is 15 amino acids long. In DNA, the CDR3 is TGCGCCAGCAGCTTATTTCCAGGGACAGCCTACGAGCAGTACTTC. The encoded protein is CASSLFPGTAYEQYF.

This clonotype showed up just a few times. The rearrangement uses TRBV29-1 and TRBJ1-2; perhaps TRBD1 as D (6 bases). In germline, CDR1 is SQVTM, CDR2 ANQGSEA. Trimming cost V 7 bases and J 0 bases, with 15 bases left between them. The CDR3 is 14 amino acids. CDR3 nucleotides: TGCAGCGGGAGCCGGGACACCTCTAACTATGGCTACACCTTC. Translation: CSGSRDTSNYGYTF.

The chain uses TRBV20-1 and TRBJ2-1; TRBD2 aligns across 7 bases. The germline gives CDR1 DFQATT, CDR2 SNEGSKA (reference sequence). The CDR3 runs to 13 residues. Losses at the gene ends were 2 bases for V and 7 bases for J; bases not matched to a gene: 5. CDR3 coding DNA: TGCAGTGCTAGATTAGCGGGTCGGAATGAGCAGTTCTTC. It yields the protein CSARLAGRNEQFF.

The V and J genes are TRBV12-3 or TRBV12-4 and TRBJ2-7; TRBD2 is a possible D gene (6 bases). Trimming pared 1 base from V and 2 bases from J, leaving 12 bases between. This CDR3 is built from 15 residues. CDR3 in amino acids: CASSLGGGTPYEQYF. The CDR3 nucleotides are TGTGCCAGCAGTTTAGGGGGCGGGACCCCCTACGAGCAGTACTTC.

This clonotype turned up a few times. This chain uses TRBV11-2 with TRBJ2-7; 7 bases are shared with TRBD1. Trimming cost V 0 bases and J 2 bases; bases outside gene matches: 10. CDR1 and CDR2 from the germline V gene are SGHAT and FQNNGV. This CDR3 is 17 amino acids long. The CDR3 DNA is TGTGCCAGCAGCTTAGATGGGGACAGCGCTTTACCCTACGAGCAGTACTTC. Amino acid sequence: CASSLDGDSALPYEQYF.

The V and J genes are TRBV28 and TRBJ2-3; the D gene is possibly TRBD1 (6 bases). V dropped 5 bases and J dropped 3 bases, with 18 bases sitting between them. The CDR3 loop spans 16 amino acids. Germline values: CDR1 MDHEN, CDR2 SYDVKM. The CDR3 DNA sequence: TGTGCCAGCAGTCGCCTCGTCGTCCAGGGGACAGATACGCAGTATTTT. Protein sequence: CASSRLVVQGTDTQYF.

The V call is TRBV12-3 or TRBV12-4, the J call TRBJ2-7, with TRBD1 as a possible D gene (5 bases). The germline V and J ends were trimmed by 5 bases and 0 bases, with 11 bases remaining between them. CDR3 length: 14 amino acids. In nucleotides, the CDR3 is TGTGCCAGCAGTATGGGGCCGAGCTCCTACGAGCAGTACTTC. It is translated as CASSMGPSSYEQYF.

In its sample, this clonotype was seen a few times. V and J are TRBV7-2 and TRBJ2-2; 7 bases match TRBD1. CDR3 length: 15 amino acids. From germline, CDR1 is SGHTA and CDR2 FQGNSA. After removal of 3 bases from V and 3 bases from J, the junction contained 4 bases not matched to a gene. The CDR3 reads CASSLGQYYTGELFF. The CDR3 DNA is TGTGCCAGCAGCTTGGGACAGTACTACACCGGGGAGCTGTTTTTT. The whole variable domain, filled in from reference TRBV7-2 and TRBJ2-2, reads GAGVSQSPSNKVTEKGKDVELRCDPISGHTALYWYRQSLGQGLEFLIYFQGNSAPDKSGLPSDRFSAERTGGSVSTLTIQRTQQEDSAVYLCASSLGQYYTGELFFGEGSRLTVL.

The gene calls are TRBV19 and TRBJ1-5, with 10 bases lining up with TRBD1. V lost 7 bases, J lost 4 bases, and 4 bases stayed unmatched. CDR3 length: 14 residues. CDR1 and CDR2 from the germline V gene are LNHDA and SQIVND (reference sequence). CDR3 sequence reads: CASTGQGGNQPQHF. CDR3 DNA: TGTGCCAGTACCGGACAGGGGGGGAATCAGCCCCAGCATTTT.

This clonotype was detected ten times or more. The chain couples TRBV7-2 to TRBJ2-7, with D possibly being TRBD1 (6 bases). With 1 base removed from V and 2 bases from J, the gap between germline ends came to 9 bases. Looked up from germline, CDR1 is SGHTA and CDR2 is FQGNSA. The CDR3 spans 14 residues. CDR3 residues: CASSLGTVPYEQYF. DNA for the CDR3: TGTGCCAGCAGCTTAGGGACAGTACCCTACGAGCAGTACTTC.

The rearrangement uses TRBV12-3 or TRBV12-4 and TRBJ2-1, with D perhaps matching TRBD1 (5 bases). The V gene lost 1 base and the J gene lost 1 base, with 14 bases spanning the gap. CDR3 length: 17 amino acids. Written as DNA, the CDR3 is TGTGCCAGCAGTTTAGGGGTAGGGGCACTATCCTACAATGAGCAGTTCTTC. Protein product: CASSLGVGALSYNEQFF.

This chain's CDR3 is CASSQVGNYEQYF. The CDR3 coding sequence is TGCGCCAGCAGCCAAGTGGGCAACTACGAGCAGTACTTC. This chain connects TRBV4-1 to TRBJ2-7; D call uncertain. Germline V CDR1 and CDR2: MGHRA, YSYEKL. The CDR3 has 13 residues. V lost 1 base to trimming and J lost 3 bases, with 7 bases between them.

The chain recombines TRBV7-2 with TRBJ2-1; maybe TRBD1 (6 bases). The V end lost 3 bases, the J end lost 8 bases, and 17 bases lay between the germline ends. The CDR3 is 15 amino acids. Germline-derived CDR1 and CDR2 are SGHTA and FQGNSA. CDR3 in DNA: TGTGCCAGCAGCTTCGATCTTGGGGGCTCCGATGAGCAGTTCTTC. Amino acid sequence: CASSFDLGGSDEQFF.

This clonotype was detected only a few times. The chain links TRBV19 to TRBJ2-5; a possible D gene is TRBD2 (6 bases). The CDR3 has 15 residues. The V end was cut by 5 bases, the J end by 1 base, with 14 bases between. From germline, CDR1 is LNHDA and CDR2 SQIVND (reference sequence). This chain's CDR3 is CASSGSGGIQETQYF. The CDR3, as DNA: TGTGCCAGTAGTGGCTCAGGCGGGATCCAAGAGACCCAGTACTTC.

The chain joins TRBV3-1 to TRBJ2-1; D ambiguous. The CDR3 has 15 amino acids. V was shortened by 5 bases and J by 2 bases, with 13 bases between the two germline ends. Germline CDR1 reads LGHDT; CDR2 reads YNNKEL (reference sequence). CDR3 bases: TGTGCCAGCAGCTCAAACAGCCACCCCTACAATGAGCAGTTCTTC. It yields the protein CASSSNSHPYNEQFF.

The chain uses TRBV5-1 and TRBJ2-1, with TRBD2 matching over 10 bases. Germline V gene sequence: CDR1 SGHRS, CDR2 YFSETQ. The CDR3 covers 14 residues. The J segment lost 12 bases and the V segment lost 0 bases, leaving 6 bases of the junction unmatched. CDR3 loop: CASSLVPGLATQFF. CDR3 coding DNA: TGCGCCAGCAGCTTGGTTCCGGGACTAGCGACGCAGTTCTTC.

This clonotype was detected only a few times. The chain uses TRBV5-1 and TRBJ2-5, with 14 bases lining up with TRBD2. The germline gives CDR1 SGHRS, CDR2 YFSETQ. The V and J ends lost 4 bases and 3 bases, in that order; junction bases with no gene match: 17. The CDR3 loop spans 20 amino acids. The CDR3 is CASSPLKTSGRVLKEETQYF. DNA of the CDR3: TGCGCCAGCAGCCCGTTAAAGACTAGCGGGAGGGTTCTCAAGGAAGAGACCCAGTACTTC.

This chain uses TRBV7-6 with TRBJ2-7; TRBD2 matches 7 bases. There are 14 residues in the CDR3. Per germline, CDR1 SGHVS and CDR2 FNYEAQ. J was trimmed by 6 bases and V by 5 bases; bases with no gene match: 10. DNA of the CDR3: TGTGCCAGCAGCGGGGGGGAAACGCTTTCCGAGCAGTACTTC. Amino acids: CASSGGETLSEQYF.

The V and J genes are TRBV7-9 and TRBJ2-7, with 8 bases aligning to TRBD1. Per the germline V gene, CDR1 is SEHNR and CDR2 is FQNEAQ (reference sequence). V was clipped by 5 bases and J by 7 bases; unmatched bases: 7. This CDR3 comprises 13 residues. The CDR3 DNA reads TGTGCCAGCAGCCGTACAGGGGGACAAGAGCAGTACTTC. Encoded protein: CASSRTGGQEQYF.

The V and J genes are TRBV18 and TRBJ2-2; 10 bases match TRBD2. The CDR3 extends over 16 amino acids. V lost 2 bases and J lost 5; bases outside the gene matches: 5. The germline V gene encodes CDR1 KGHSH and CDR2 LQKENI. CDR3 loop: CASSPLRTSGTGELFF. CDR3 DNA: TGTGCCAGCTCACCATTAAGGACTAGCGGAACCGGGGAGCTGTTTTTT.

The V gene is TRBV6-2 or TRBV6-3, the J gene TRBJ1-1; D may be TRBD1 (5 bases). Germline V lookup: CDR1 MNHEY, CDR2 SVGEGT. V shed 7 bases and J shed 4 bases, with 10 bases lying between them. The CDR3 contains 12 residues. The CDR3 bases are TGTGCCAGCACAAGGGGTAGCACTGAAGCTTTCTTT. Translated: CASTRGSTEAFF.

This clonotype was detected only a few times. This rearrangement joins TRBV20-1 to TRBJ2-3, with 10 bases identical to TRBD1. Looked up from germline, CDR1 is DFQATT and CDR2 is SNEGSKA (reference sequence). This CDR3 contains 17 residues. V dropped 3 bases and J dropped 0; count of bases not matched to a gene: 9. The CDR3 here is CSARRPGQGTSTDTQYF. The CDR3 bases are TGCAGTGCTAGGAGACCGGGACAGGGGACTAGCACAGATACGCAGTATTTT.

This clonotype came up a few times. This sequence joins TRBV12-3 or TRBV12-4 and TRBJ2-2; D is tentatively TRBD1 or TRBD2 (7 bases each). This CDR3 contains 14 residues. V dropped 5 bases and J dropped 6 bases, with 13 bases sitting between them. The CDR3 sequence: CASSTTGRAGELFF. CDR3 DNA: TGTGCCAGCAGTACGACAGGGAGGGCCGGGGAGCTGTTTTTT.

The chain employs TRBV7-9 and TRBJ2-2; a weak D match, TRBD1 (5 bases). CDR3 length: 12 amino acids. Trimming stripped 10 bases from V and 4 bases from J, with 10 bases between. Germline loops: CDR1 SEHNR, CDR2 FQNEAQ (reference sequence). CDR3 sequence: CANDGATGELFF. Written as DNA, the CDR3 is TGTGCCAACGATGGGGCCACCGGGGAGCTGTTTTTT.